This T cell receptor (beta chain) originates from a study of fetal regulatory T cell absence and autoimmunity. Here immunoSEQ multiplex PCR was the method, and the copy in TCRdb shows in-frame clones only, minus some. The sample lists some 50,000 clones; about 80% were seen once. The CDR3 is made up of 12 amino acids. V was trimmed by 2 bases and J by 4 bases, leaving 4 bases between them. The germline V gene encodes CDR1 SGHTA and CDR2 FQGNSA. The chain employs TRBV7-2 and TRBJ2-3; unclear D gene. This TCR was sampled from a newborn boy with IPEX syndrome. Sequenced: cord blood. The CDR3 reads CASSLLADTQYF. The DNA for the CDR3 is TGTGCCAGCAGCTTATTAGCAGATACGCAGTATTTT. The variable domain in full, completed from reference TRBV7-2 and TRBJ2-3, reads GAGVSQSPSNKVTEKGKDVELRCDPISGHTALYWYRQSLGQGLEFLIYFQGNSAPDKSGLPSDRFSAERTGGSVSTLTIQRTQQEDSAVYLCASSLLADTQYFGPGTRLTVL.